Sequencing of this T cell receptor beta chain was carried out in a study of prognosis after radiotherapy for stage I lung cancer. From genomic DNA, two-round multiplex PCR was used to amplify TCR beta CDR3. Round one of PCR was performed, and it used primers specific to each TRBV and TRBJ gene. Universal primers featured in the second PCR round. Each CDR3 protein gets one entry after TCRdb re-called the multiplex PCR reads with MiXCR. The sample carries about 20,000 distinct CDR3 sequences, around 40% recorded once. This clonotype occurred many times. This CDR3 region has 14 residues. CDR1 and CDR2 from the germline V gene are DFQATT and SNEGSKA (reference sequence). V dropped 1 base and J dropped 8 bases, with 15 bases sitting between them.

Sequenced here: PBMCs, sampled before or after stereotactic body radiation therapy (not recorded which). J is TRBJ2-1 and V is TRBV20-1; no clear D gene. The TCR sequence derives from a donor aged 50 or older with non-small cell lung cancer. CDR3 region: CSARAMVAGDEQFF. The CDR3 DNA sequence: TGCAGTGCTAGAGCCATGGTAGCTGGGGATGAGCAGTTCTTC.